The next 12 T cell receptor beta chains were all read from a single sample in a study of CD8+ T cells in alopecia areata. Sequencing used cDNA as its template, made by extracting RNA and reverse transcribing it. This table comes from immunoSEQ multiplex PCR, and its TCRdb copy is limited to in-frame clones, with some not included. The sample shows a few hundred thousand clones, 60% of them seen only once. Treatment here: oral pan-JAK inhibitor, 5-10 mg twice daily. The material was CD4+ T cells sorted from blood, obtained at roughly week 52, from a patient treated with tofacitinib. The receptor set was obtained from a human donor with alopecia areata.

This chain links TRBV30 with TRBJ1-5; maybe TRBD1 (5 bases). CDR3 length: 13 amino acids. From germline, CDR1 is GTSNPN and CDR2 SVGIG (reference sequence). Trimming stripped 4 bases from V and 3 bases from J, with 10 bases between. This CDR3 reads CAWNDRINQPQHF. CDR3 DNA: TGTGCCTGGAATGACAGAATCAATCAGCCCCAGCATTTT.

This clone has just a few counts. The chain couples TRBV19 to TRBJ2-1, with 9 bases fitting TRBD1. The CDR3 runs 14 residues. Unmatched junction bases numbered 5, after V lost 7 bases and J lost 4 bases. The V gene's germline CDR1 is LNHDA and CDR2 SQIVND (reference sequence). The CDR3 protein is CASMRDRAYNEQFF. The CDR3, as DNA: TGTGCCAGTATGAGGGACAGGGCTTACAATGAGCAGTTCTTC.

This chain connects TRBV19 to TRBJ2-2, with a weak D call TRBD1 (6 bases). The CDR3 runs to 18 residues. From germline, CDR1 is LNHDA and CDR2 SQIVND (reference sequence). Trimming removed 2 bases at V and 1 base at J, with 17 bases between. The CDR3 sequence is CASSILKWTAGNTGELFF. CDR3 DNA: TGTGCCAGTAGTATACTCAAATGGACAGCAGGGAACACCGGGGAGCTGTTTTTT.

This chain links TRBV7-3 with TRBJ2-3; TRBD2 might be the D (6 bases). The V and J ends lost 3 bases and 5 bases respectively, with 12 bases between them. The length of the CDR3 is 14 residues. Germline lookup yields CDR1 SGHTA and CDR2 FQGTGA. The CDR3 region is CASSLEGQGDTQYF. The DNA of the CDR3 is TGTGCCAGCAGCTTGGAGGGGCAGGGAGATACGCAGTATTTT.

This clone was picked up one time. The chain joins TRBV10-1 to TRBJ1-5; 7 positions match TRBD1. The CDR3 length is 13 residues. V gave up 9 bases and J gave up 5 bases; unmatched junction bases: 7. Germline CDR1 WNHNN, CDR2 SYGVQD (reference sequence). This CDR3 is CARRQGCYQPQHF. The CDR3 DNA is TGCGCCAGAAGACAGGGATGTTATCAGCCCCAGCATTTT.

This chain connects TRBV30 to TRBJ1-5, with no clear D. Deletions cut 0 bases from V and 7 bases from J, with 10 bases between. From germline, CDR1 is GTSNPN and CDR2 SVGIG (reference sequence). The CDR3 extends over 13 amino acids. The CDR3 nucleotides are TGTGCCTGGAGTGTCGGGGTTTGGCAGCCCCAGCATTTT. Protein: CAWSVGVWQPQHF. Filled out from reference TRBV30 and TRBJ1-5, the complete variable domain reads SQTIHQWPATLVQPVGSPLSLECTVEGTSNPNLYWYRQAAGRGLQLLFYSVGIGQISSEVPQNLSASRPQDRQFILSSKKLLLSDSGFYLCAWSVGVWQPQHFGDGTRLSIL.

This clone occurred a few times. The chain couples TRBV15 to TRBJ2-5, with D perhaps matching TRBD2 (6 bases). V lost 6 bases and J 1 base, leaving 12 bases between the germline ends. The CDR3 loop spans 14 amino acids. Germline CDR1 is LNHNV and CDR2 is YYDKDF (reference sequence). The CDR3 loop reads CATSTGTRQETQYF. Written as DNA, the CDR3 is TGTGCCACCAGTACCGGGACTCGCCAAGAGACCCAGTACTTC.

The chain uses TRBV9 and TRBJ1-5; no reliable D call. V was clipped by 0 bases and J by 11 bases, with 12 bases between them. Germline CDR1 SGDLS, CDR2 YYNGEE. The CDR3 extends over 13 amino acids. CDR3 protein: CASSVDFGDAQHF. DNA for the CDR3: TGTGCCAGCAGCGTAGACTTCGGAGATGCCCAGCATTTT.

This clone was found once. The chain employs TRBV9 and TRBJ2-2; 7 bases line up with TRBD1. The CDR3 loop spans 15 amino acids. Unmatched junction bases numbered 3, after V lost 1 base and J lost 3 bases. Germline assignment: CDR1 SGDLS and CDR2 YYNGEE. The CDR3 bases are TGTGCCAGCAGCGTAACAGGGGCCCACACCGGGGAGCTGTTTTTT. Its translation is CASSVTGAHTGELFF.

The chain combines TRBV30 with TRBJ1-1; no clear D gene. From germline, CDR1 is GTSNPN and CDR2 SVGIG (reference sequence). Trimming pared 3 bases from V and 12 bases from J, leaving 11 bases between. The length of the CDR3 is 10 residues. Written as DNA, the CDR3 is TGTGCCTGGAGCACGAGGTATCCTTTCTTT. Amino acids: CAWSTRYPFF.

The J gene is TRBJ2-7, the V gene TRBV29-1; no firm D call. V was shortened by 2 bases and J by 1 base, with 3 bases between the two germline ends. In germline, CDR1 is SQVTM, CDR2 ANQGSEA. The CDR3 is made up of 11 amino acids. Here the CDR3 DNA reads TGCAGCGTTGAATGGTCCTACGAGCAGTACTTC. Amino acids: CSVEWSYEQYF.

The gene calls are TRBV30 and TRBJ1-6; 8 nucleotides align to TRBD1. The CDR3 spans 16 residues. V dropped 8 bases and J dropped 0; count of bases not matched to a gene: 9. Germline values: CDR1 GTSNPN, CDR2 SVGIG (reference sequence). The CDR3 protein is CAPATGASSYNSPLHF. CDR3 nucleotides: TGTGCCCCGGCGACAGGGGCCAGCTCCTATAATTCACCCCTCCACTTT.